Reported below is one T cell receptor (beta chain). What it binds is unknown. Generated by immunoSEQ multiplex PCR, the TCRdb table keeps only in-frame clones and is missing some. The data show more than 45,000 clones, 70% to 85% seen once. The CDR3 runs 16 residues. Germline V CDR1 and CDR2: LGHDT, YNNKEL (reference sequence). Trimming pared 2 bases from V and 0 bases from J, leaving 13 bases between. The data were obtained in a study of T cell responses to AZD1222 COVID-19 vaccine. Study outcomes and limitations: Of the AZD1222 recipients, only five to seven were seropositive at baseline.

The source material was peripheral blood, sampled on day 0 of AZD1222 vaccination. This receptor was identified in an adult in good health. The chain uses TRBV3-1 (or the pseudogene TRBV3-2) and TRBJ1-2, with D perhaps matching TRBD1 (5 bases). The CDR3 bases are TGTGCCAGCAGCCAATTTGGGGGGAGTCCTAACTATGGCTACACCTTC. Translated: CASSQFGGSPNYGYTF.